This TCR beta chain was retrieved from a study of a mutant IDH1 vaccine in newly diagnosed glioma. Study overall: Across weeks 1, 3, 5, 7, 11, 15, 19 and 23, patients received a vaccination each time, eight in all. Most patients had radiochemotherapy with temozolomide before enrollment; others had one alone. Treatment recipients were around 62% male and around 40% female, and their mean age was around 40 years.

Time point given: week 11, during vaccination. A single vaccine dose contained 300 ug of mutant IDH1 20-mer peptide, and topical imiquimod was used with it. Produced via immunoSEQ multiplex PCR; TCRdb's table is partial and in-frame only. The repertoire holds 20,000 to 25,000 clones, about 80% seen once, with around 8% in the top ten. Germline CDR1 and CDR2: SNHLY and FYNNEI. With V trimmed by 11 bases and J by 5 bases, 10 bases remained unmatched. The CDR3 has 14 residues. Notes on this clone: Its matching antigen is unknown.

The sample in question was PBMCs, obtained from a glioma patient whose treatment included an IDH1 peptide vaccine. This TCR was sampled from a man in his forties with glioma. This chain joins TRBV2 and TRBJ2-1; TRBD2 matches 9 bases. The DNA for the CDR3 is TGTGCCTCTGAGAGGCGGGAGGGCCACAATGAGCAGTTCTTC. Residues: CASERREGHNEQFF.